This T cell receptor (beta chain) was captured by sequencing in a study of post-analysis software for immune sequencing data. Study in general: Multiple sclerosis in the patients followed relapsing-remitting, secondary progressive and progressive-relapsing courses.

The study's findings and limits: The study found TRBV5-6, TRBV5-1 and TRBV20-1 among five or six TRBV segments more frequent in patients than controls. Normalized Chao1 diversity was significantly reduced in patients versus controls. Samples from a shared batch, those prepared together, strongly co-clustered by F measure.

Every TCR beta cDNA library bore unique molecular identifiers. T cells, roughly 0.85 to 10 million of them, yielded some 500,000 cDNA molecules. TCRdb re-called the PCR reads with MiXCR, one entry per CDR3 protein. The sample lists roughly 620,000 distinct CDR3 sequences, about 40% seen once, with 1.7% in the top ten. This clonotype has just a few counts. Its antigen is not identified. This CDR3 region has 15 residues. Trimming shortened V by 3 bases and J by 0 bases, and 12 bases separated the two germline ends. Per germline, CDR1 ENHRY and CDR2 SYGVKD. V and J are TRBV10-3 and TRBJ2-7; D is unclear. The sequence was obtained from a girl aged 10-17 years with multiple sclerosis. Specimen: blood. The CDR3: CAISDTGPSSYEQYF. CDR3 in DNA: TGTGCCATCAGTGATACCGGGCCGAGCTCCTACGAGCAGTACTTC.